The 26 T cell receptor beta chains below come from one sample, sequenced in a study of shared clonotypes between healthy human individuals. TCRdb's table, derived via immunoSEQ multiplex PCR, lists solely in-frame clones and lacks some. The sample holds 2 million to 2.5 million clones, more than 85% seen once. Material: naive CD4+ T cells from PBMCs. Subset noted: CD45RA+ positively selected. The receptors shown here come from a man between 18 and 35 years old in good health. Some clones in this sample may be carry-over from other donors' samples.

The chain's CDR3 is CASSQAQGRANEKLFF. CDR3 nucleotides: TGCGCCAGCAGCCAAGCCCAGGGAAGGGCTAATGAAAAACTGTTTTTT. This chain links TRBV4-1 with TRBJ1-4, with D maybe TRBD1 (5 bases). In germline, CDR1 is MGHRA, CDR2 YSYEKL. Trimming left V 1 base short and J 3 bases short, with 12 bases between. The CDR3 totals 16 residues.

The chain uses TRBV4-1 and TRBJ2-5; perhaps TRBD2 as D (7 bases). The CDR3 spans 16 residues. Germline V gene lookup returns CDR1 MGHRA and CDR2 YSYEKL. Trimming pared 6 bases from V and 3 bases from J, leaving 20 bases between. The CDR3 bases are TGCGCCAGCAGTCAGGGGCGCCTGAGCGGGGAAGAGACCCAGTACTTC. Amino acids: CASSQGRLSGEETQYF.

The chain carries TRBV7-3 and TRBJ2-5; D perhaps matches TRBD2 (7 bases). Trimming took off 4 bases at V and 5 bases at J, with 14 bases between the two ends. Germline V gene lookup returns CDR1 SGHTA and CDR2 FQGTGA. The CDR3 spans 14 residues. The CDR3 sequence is CASSSQGGAETQYF. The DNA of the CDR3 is TGTGCCAGCAGCTCACAAGGGGGGGCGGAGACCCAGTACTTC.

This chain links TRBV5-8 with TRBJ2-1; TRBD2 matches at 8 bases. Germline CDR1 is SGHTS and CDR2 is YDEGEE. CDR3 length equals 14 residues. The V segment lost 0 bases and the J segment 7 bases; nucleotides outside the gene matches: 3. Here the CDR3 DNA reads TGTGCCAGCAGCTTGGGACTAGCGTCTAATGAGCAGTTCTTC. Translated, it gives CASSLGLASNEQFF.

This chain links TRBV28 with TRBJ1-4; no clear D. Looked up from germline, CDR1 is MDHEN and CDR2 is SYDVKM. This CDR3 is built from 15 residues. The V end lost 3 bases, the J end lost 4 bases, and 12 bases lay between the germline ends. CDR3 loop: CASSLGSIGNEKLFF. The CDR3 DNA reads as TGTGCCAGCAGTTTGGGTTCCATAGGTAATGAAAAACTGTTTTTT.

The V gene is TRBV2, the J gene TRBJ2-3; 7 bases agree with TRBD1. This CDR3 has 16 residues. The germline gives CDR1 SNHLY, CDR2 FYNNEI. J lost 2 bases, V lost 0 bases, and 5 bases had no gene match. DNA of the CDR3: TGTGCCAGCAGTGAAGCGCGAACAGGGGTCACAGATACGCAGTATTTT. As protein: CASSEARTGVTDTQYF.

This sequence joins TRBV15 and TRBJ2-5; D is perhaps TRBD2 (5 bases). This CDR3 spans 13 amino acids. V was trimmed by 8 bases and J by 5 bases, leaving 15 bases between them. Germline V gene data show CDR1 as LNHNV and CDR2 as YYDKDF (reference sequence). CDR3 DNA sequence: TGTGCCACCCAGACTATTCCGGAGGAGACCCAGTACTTC. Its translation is CATQTIPEETQYF.

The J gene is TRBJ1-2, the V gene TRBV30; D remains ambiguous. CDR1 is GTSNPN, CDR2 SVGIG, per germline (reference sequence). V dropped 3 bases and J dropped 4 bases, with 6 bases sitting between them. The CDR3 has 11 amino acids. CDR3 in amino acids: CAWSTLYGYTF. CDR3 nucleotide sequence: TGTGCCTGGAGCACGCTCTATGGCTACACCTTC.

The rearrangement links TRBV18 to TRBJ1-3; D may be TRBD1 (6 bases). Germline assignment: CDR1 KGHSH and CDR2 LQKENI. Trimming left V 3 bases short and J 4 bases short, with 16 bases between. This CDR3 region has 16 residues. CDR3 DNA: TGTGCCAGCTCACCTGCGGGGACACTGGGAGGAAACACCATATATTTT. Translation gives CASSPAGTLGGNTIYF.

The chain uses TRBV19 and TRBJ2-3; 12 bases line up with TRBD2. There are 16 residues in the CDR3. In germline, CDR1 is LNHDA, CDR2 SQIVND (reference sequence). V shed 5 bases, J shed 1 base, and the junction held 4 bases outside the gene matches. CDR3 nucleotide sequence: TGTGCCAGTAGTTCTCGGACTAGCGGGGGCACAGATACGCAGTATTTT. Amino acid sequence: CASSSRTSGGTDTQYF.

CDR3 protein: CASSPTLNNNEQFF. CDR3 nucleotides: TGCGCCAGCAGCCCTACATTAAATAACAATGAGCAGTTCTTC. The rearrangement uses TRBV5-1 and TRBJ2-1, with D hard to call. V was cut by 4 bases and J by 5 bases, with 13 bases left in between. This CDR3 has 14 amino acids. Germline CDR1 SGHRS, CDR2 YFSETQ.

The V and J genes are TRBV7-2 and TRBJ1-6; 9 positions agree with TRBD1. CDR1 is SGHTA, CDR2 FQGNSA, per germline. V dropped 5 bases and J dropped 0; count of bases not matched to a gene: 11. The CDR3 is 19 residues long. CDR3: CASSPERQGVSSYNSPLHF. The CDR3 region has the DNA TGTGCCAGCAGCCCAGAGAGACAGGGGGTTAGCTCCTATAATTCACCCCTCCACTTT. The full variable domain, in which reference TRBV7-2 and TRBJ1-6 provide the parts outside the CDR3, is GAGVSQSPSNKVTEKGKDVELRCDPISGHTALYWYRQSLGQGLEFLIYFQGNSAPDKSGLPSDRFSAERTGGSVSTLTIQRTQQEDSAVYLCASSPERQGVSSYNSPLHFGNGTRLTVT.

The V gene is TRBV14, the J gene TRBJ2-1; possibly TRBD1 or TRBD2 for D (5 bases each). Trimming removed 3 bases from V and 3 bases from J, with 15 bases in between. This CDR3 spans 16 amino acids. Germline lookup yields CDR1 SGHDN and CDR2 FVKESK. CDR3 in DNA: TGTGCCAGCAGCCACCTAGGGACCCTTTTCTACAATGAGCAGTTCTTC. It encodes CASSHLGTLFYNEQFF.

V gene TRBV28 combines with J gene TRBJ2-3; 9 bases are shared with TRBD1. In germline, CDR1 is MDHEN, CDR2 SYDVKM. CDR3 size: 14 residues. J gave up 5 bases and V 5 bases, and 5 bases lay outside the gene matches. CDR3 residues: CASSKQGARDTQYF. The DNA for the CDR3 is TGTGCCAGCAGTAAACAGGGGGCGCGAGATACGCAGTATTTT.

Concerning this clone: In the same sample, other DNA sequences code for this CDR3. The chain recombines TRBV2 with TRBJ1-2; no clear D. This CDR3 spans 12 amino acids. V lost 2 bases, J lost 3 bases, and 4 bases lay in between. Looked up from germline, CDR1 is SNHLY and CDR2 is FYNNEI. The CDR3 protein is CASSERDYGYTF. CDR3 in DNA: TGTGCCAGCAGTGAACGGGACTATGGCTACACCTTC.

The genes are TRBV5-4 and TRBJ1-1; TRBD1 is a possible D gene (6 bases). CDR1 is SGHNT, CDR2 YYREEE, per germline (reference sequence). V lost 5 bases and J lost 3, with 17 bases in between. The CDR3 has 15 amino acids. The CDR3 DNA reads TGTGCCAGCAGGGGATCATTAGGGGGGGACACTGAAGCTTTCTTT. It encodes CASRGSLGGDTEAFF.

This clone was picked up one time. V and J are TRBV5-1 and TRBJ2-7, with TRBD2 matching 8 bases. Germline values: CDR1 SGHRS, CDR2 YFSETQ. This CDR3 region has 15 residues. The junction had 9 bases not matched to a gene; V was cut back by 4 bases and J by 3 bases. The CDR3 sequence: CASSRQAGALYEQYF. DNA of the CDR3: TGCGCCAGCAGCCGTCAAGCGGGGGCTCTCTACGAGCAGTACTTC.

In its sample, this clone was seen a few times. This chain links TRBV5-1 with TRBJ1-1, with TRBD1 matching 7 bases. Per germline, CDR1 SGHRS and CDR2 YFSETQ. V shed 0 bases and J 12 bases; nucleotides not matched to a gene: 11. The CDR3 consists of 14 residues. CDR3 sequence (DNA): TGCGCCAGCAGCTTGGGCTCGACAGGGAGGGAAACTTTCTTT. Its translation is CASSLGSTGRETFF.

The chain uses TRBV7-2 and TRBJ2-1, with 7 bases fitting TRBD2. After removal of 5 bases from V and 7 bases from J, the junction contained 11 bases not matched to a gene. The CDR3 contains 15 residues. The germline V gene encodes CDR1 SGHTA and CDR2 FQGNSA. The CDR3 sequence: CASSRGGSGGNEQFF. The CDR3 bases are TGTGCCAGCAGCCGGGGCGGGAGTGGTGGGAATGAGCAGTTCTTC.

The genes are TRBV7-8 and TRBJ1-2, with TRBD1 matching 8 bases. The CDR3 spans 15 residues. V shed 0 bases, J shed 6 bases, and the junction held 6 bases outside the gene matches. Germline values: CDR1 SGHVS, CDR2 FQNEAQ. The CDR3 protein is CASSLASTGGNGYTF. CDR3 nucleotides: TGTGCCAGCAGCTTAGCGAGTACAGGGGGTAATGGCTACACCTTC. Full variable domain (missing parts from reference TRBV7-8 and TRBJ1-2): GAGVSQSPRYKVAKRGQDVALRCDPISGHVSLFWYQQALGQGPEFLTYFQNEAQLDKSGLPSDRFFAERPEGSVSTLKIQRTQQEDSAVYLCASSLASTGGNGYTFGSGTRLTVV.

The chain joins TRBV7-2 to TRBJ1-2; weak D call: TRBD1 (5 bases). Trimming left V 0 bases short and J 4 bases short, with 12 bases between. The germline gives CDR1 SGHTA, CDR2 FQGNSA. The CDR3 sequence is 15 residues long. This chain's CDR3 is CASSLAGGPFYGYTF. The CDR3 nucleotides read TGTGCCAGCAGCTTAGCGGGGGGACCCTTCTATGGCTACACCTTC.

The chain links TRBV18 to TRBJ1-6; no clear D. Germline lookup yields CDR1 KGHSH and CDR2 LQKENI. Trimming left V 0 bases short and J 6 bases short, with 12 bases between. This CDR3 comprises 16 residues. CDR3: CASSPPGGRGNSPLHF. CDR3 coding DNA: TGTGCCAGCTCACCACCGGGTGGGCGGGGTAATTCACCCCTCCACTTT.

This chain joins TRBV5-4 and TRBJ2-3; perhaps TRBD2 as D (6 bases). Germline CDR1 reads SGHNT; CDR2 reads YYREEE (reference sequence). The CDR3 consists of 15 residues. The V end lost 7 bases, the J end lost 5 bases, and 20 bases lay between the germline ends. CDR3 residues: CASSLGGTRGDTQYF. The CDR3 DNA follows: TGTGCCAGCTCGTTGGGGGGAACTAGGGGAGATACGCAGTATTTT.

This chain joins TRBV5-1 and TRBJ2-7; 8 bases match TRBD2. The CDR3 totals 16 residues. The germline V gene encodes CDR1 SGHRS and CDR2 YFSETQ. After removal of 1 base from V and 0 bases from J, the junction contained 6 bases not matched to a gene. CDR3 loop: CASSLYSAGDSYEQYF. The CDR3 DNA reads TGCGCCAGCAGCTTGTATTCAGCGGGAGACTCCTACGAGCAGTACTTC.

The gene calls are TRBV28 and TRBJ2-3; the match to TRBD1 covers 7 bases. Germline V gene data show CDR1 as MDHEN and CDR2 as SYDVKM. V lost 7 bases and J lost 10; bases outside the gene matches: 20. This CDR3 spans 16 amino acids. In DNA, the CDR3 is TGTGCCAGCAACCAGAAAAGGGGGCAGGGGGAGATATCGCAGTATTTT. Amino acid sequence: CASNQKRGQGEISQYF.

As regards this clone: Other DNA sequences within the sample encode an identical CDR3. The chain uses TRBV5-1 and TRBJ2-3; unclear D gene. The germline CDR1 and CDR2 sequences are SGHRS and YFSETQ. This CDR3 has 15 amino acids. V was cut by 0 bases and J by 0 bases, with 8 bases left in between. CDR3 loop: CASSLDPSSTDTQYF. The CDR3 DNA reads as TGCGCCAGCAGCTTGGATCCAAGCAGCACAGATACGCAGTATTTT.